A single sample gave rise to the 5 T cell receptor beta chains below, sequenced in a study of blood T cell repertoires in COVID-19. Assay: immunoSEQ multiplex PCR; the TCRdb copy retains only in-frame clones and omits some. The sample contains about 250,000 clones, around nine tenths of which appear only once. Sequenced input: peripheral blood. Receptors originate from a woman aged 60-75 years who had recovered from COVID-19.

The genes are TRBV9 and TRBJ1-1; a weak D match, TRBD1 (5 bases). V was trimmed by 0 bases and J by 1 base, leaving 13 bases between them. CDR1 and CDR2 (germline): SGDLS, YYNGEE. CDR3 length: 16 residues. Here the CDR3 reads CASSVAVGAANTEAFF. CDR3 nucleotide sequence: TGTGCCAGCAGCGTAGCGGTAGGGGCAGCGAACACTGAAGCTTTCTTT.

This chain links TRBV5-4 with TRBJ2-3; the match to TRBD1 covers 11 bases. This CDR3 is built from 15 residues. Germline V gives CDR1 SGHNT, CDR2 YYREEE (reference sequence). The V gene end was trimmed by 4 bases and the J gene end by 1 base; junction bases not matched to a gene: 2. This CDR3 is CASSRTGGGTDTQYF. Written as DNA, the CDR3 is TGTGCCAGCAGCCGGACAGGGGGCGGCACAGATACGCAGTATTTT.

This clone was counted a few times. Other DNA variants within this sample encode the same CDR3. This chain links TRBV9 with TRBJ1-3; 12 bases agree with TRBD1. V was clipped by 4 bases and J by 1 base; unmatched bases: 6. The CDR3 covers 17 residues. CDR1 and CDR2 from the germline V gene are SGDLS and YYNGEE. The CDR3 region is CASSTGTGGNSGNTIYF. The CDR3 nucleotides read TGTGCCAGCAGCACTGGGACAGGGGGCAATTCTGGAAACACCATATATTTT.

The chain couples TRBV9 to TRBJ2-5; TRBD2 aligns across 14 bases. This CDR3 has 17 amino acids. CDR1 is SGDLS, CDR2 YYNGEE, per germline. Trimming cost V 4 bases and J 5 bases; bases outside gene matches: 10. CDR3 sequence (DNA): TGTGCCAGCAGCAAGGGACTAGCGGGGGCCACGGAGGAGACCCAGTACTTC. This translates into CASSKGLAGATEETQYF. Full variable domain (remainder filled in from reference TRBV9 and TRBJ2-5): DSGVTQTPKHLITATGQRVTLRCSPRSGDLSVYWYQQSLDQGLQFLIQYYNGEERAKGNILERFSAQQFPDLHSELNLSSLELGDSALYFCASSKGLAGATEETQYFGPGTRLLVL.

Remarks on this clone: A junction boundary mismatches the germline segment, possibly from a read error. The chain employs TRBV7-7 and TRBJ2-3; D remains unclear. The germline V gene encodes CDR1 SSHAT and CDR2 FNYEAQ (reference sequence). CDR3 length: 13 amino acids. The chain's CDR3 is CASSLDSSDTQYF. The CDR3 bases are TGTGCTAGCAGCTTAGACTCCTCAGATACGCAGTATTTT.